This T cell receptor (beta chain) is drawn from a study of cytomegalovirus exposure and HLA in healthy donors. The overall study: The approximately 120 validation repertoires and the approximately 630 first-cohort repertoires shared a platform, a later analysis reported.

Assay: immunoSEQ multiplex PCR; the TCRdb copy retains only in-frame clones and omits some. The sample shows 110,000 to 150,000 clones, 91% of them seen only once. Study results and limitations: In the roughly 120 validation repertoires, a later analysis found that first-cohort TCR clusters tended to co-occur.

This clone occurred once. Antigen unknown. Germline assignment: CDR1 KGHSH and CDR2 LQKENI. The V segment lost 7 bases and the J segment 0 bases; nucleotides outside the gene matches: 8. The CDR3 extends over 16 amino acids. The TCR originated in a man younger than 35 in good health and CMV-seronegative. The chain has TRBV18 and TRBJ1-3; 8 bases agree with TRBD1. Material for sequencing was PBMCs. CDR3 DNA sequence: TGTGCCAGCTATACAGGGGGTTCCCGCTCTGGAAACACCATATATTTT. Protein product: CASYTGGSRSGNTIYF.